The 23 T cell receptor beta chains listed next were all sequenced from one sample in a study of T cells in Graves' hyperthyroidism and ophthalmopathy. TCR beta CDR3 sequences were amplified from RNA transcripts. HTBI primers drove first-round RT-PCR of the TCR CDR3. TCRdb reprocessed the multiplex PCR reads via MiXCR and lists one record per CDR3 protein. The table includes hundreds of thousands of distinct CDR3 sequences, just over 35% detected once. Sequencing was done on a sample of blood. These receptors were taken from a woman aged 40 to 50 with Graves' hyperthyroidism.

This clonotype was seen a single time. The chain has TRBV5-1 and TRBJ2-7, with D possibly being TRBD1 (6 bases). Germline-derived CDR1 and CDR2 are SGHRS and YFSETQ. V shed 2 bases and J shed 3 bases, with 15 bases lying between them. The CDR3 covers 15 residues. The CDR3 loop is CASSFGTSSNYEQYF. The CDR3 DNA reads as TGCGCCAGCAGCTTTGGGACATCTAGTAACTACGAGCAGTACTTC.

Turning to this clonotype: The junction departs from the called germline gene at one end, perhaps through a read error. This chain links TRBV4-2 with TRBJ2-7; 8 bases align to TRBD1. Germline CDR1 LGHNA, CDR2 YNFKEQ. This CDR3 has 14 residues. CDR3 sequence: CASSGRQGSYGQYF. CDR3 DNA sequence: TGTGCCAGCAGCGGGAGACAGGGGAGTTACGGGCAGTACTTC.

About this clonotype: It may be a read error: a sequence one base away is much more abundant. This chain links TRBV12-3 or TRBV12-4 with TRBJ1-5; D unclear. V shed 3 bases and J shed 0 bases, with 9 bases lying between them. This CDR3 has 15 amino acids. CDR3 bases: TGTGCCAGCAGTTTGGCCGCGGTTAGCAATCAGCCCCAGCATTTT. Encoded protein: CASSLAAVSNQPQHF.

This clonotype came up many times. The chain links TRBV6-2 or TRBV6-3 to TRBJ1-2; no reliable D call. Germline values: CDR1 MNHEY, CDR2 SVGEGT. This CDR3 spans 11 amino acids. V shed 10 bases and J shed 7 bases, with 13 bases lying between them. This CDR3 reads CAIRGVGGYTF. DNA of the CDR3: TGTGCCATCCGCGGGGTTGGTGGCTACACCTTC.

In its sample, this clonotype was seen a few times. The V gene is TRBV19, the J gene TRBJ2-7; 7 bases align to TRBD2. Germline CDR1 is LNHDA and CDR2 is SQIVND (reference sequence). The CDR3 length is 15 residues. V shed 6 bases and J 3 bases; nucleotides not matched to a gene: 11. CDR3 sequence (DNA): TGTGCCAGTAGCCTGAGCGGGGCAGTTGTCTACGAGCAGTACTTC. Its protein is CASSLSGAVVYEQYF.

J is TRBJ1-1 and V is TRBV6-2 or TRBV6-3; D remains ambiguous. The CDR3 loop spans 16 amino acids. In germline, CDR1 is MNHEY, CDR2 SVGEGT. V was pared by 2 bases and J by 0 bases, with 13 bases between. The CDR3 reads CASSYRAEDLNTEAFF. CDR3 nucleotide sequence: TGTGCCAGCAGTTACAGGGCAGAAGACTTGAACACTGAAGCTTTCTTT.

This clonotype was detected many times. This chain links TRBV24-1 with TRBJ1-1; D unclear. With 0 bases removed from V and 4 bases from J, the gap between germline ends came to 5 bases. Per germline, CDR1 KGHDR and CDR2 SFDVKD. The CDR3 is made up of 13 amino acids. CDR3 residues: CATSDLSVTEAFF. The CDR3 bases are TGTGCCACCAGTGATTTGTCAGTCACTGAAGCTTTCTTT.

The chain carries TRBV7-8 and TRBJ2-5, with 7 bases that match TRBD1. Germline V lookup: CDR1 SGHVS, CDR2 FQNEAQ. Losses at the gene ends were 7 bases for V and 0 bases for J; bases not matched to a gene: 8. This CDR3 has 15 residues. The CDR3 region is CASTPQGQDQETQYF. CDR3 coding DNA: TGTGCCAGCACCCCGCAAGGACAGGACCAAGAGACCCAGTACTTC. Full variable domain (rest looked up from reference TRBV7-8 and TRBJ2-5): GAGVSQSPRYKVAKRGQDVALRCDPISGHVSLFWYQQALGQGPEFLTYFQNEAQLDKSGLPSDRFFAERPEGSVSTLKIQRTQQEDSAVYLCASTPQGQDQETQYFGPGTRLLVL.

This chain connects TRBV20-1 to TRBJ2-5; the match to TRBD2 covers 10 bases. The end of the DNA is better explained by TRBJ2-1, so the J call may be wrong. This CDR3 contains 15 residues. CDR1 and CDR2 from the germline V gene are DFQATT and SNEGSKA (reference sequence). Here the CDR3 reads CSARLLAGAYNEQFF. The CDR3 coding sequence is TGCAGTGCTAGACTCCTAGCGGGAGCCTACAATGAGCAGTTCTTC.

This clonotype was seen more than once but under ten times. DNA of the CDR3: TGTGCCAGCAGTTTAATTCCGGGTTACGAGACCCAGTACTTC. Encoded protein: CASSLIPGYETQYF. V gene TRBV28 combines with J gene TRBJ2-5, with D unresolved. CDR1 is MDHEN, CDR2 SYDVKM, per germline. CDR3 size: 14 residues. V lost 2 bases, J lost 5 bases, and 12 bases lay in between. Full variable domain (missing parts from reference TRBV28 and TRBJ2-5): DVKVTQSSRYLVKRTGEKVFLECVQDMDHENMFWYRQDPGLGLRLIYFSYDVKMKEKGDIPEGYSVSREKKERFSLILESASTNQTSMYLCASSLIPGYETQYFGPGTRLLVL.

The chain couples TRBV12-3 or TRBV12-4 to TRBJ2-6; tentatively, D is TRBD1 (6 bases). Trimming left V 3 bases short and J 0 bases short, with 9 bases between. This CDR3 has 16 amino acids. CDR3 sequence (DNA): TGTGCCAGCAGTTTCCAGGGGAGCTCTGGGGCCAACGTCCTGACTTTC. Translation: CASSFQGSSGANVLTF.

This clonotype was found many times. The chain links TRBV2 to TRBJ1-6, with D hard to call. The germline V gene has CDR1 SNHLY and CDR2 FYNNEI. Trimming shortened V by 3 bases and J by 3 bases, and 6 bases separated the two germline ends. The CDR3 totals 14 residues. The CDR3 DNA reads as TGTGCCAGCAGTGAGGGATTCTATAATTCACCCCTCCACTTT. Protein sequence: CASSEGFYNSPLHF.

In the case of this clonotype: A junction end diverges from the germline sequence, so it may reflect a read error. V usage is TRBV20-1 and J usage is TRBJ1-3; D possibly corresponds to TRBD1 (6 bases). CDR3 length equals 15 residues. Germline-derived CDR1 and CDR2 are DFQATT and SNEGSKA (reference sequence). CDR3 protein: CSASGDATIGDTIYF. CDR3 DNA: TGCAGTGCGTCAGGGGACGCGACAATTGGAGACACCATATATTTT.

This clonotype occurred a few times. This chain connects TRBV7-9 to TRBJ2-7; a possible D gene is TRBD2 (6 bases). The ends were cut back, 3 bases at V and 4 bases at J, with 13 bases in the middle. In germline, CDR1 is SEHNR, CDR2 FQNEAQ (reference sequence). The CDR3 contains 14 residues. The CDR3 here is CASSLGGDIYEQYF. The CDR3 DNA follows: TGTGCCAGCAGCTTGGGGGGTGATATTTACGAGCAGTACTTC.

This clonotype was seen repeatedly, ten times or more. The chain couples TRBV5-5 to TRBJ2-5; the match to TRBD1 covers 11 bases. Unmatched junction bases numbered 5, after V lost 5 bases and J lost 5 bases. The CDR3 contains 14 residues. The germline gives CDR1 SGHKS, CDR2 YYEKEE (reference sequence). In DNA, the CDR3 is TGTGCCAGCAGTCAGGGACAGGGGGATGAGACCCAGTACTTC. This encodes CASSQGQGDETQYF. The whole variable domain, filled in from reference TRBV5-5 and TRBJ2-5, reads DAGVTQSPTHLIKTRGQQVTLRCSPISGHKSVSWYQQVLGQGPQFIFQYYEKEERGRGNFPDRFSARQFPNYSSELNVNALLLGDSALYLCASSQGQGDETQYFGPGTRLLVL.

This clonotype appeared a single time. Germline and junction disagree at one end, which may indicate a read error. The rearrangement joins TRBV2 to TRBJ1-1, with D tentatively TRBD1 (6 bases). Germline assignment: CDR1 SNHLY and CDR2 FYNNEI. The CDR3 runs 16 residues. The CDR3: CASSYRPGHVNTEASF. DNA for the CDR3: TGTGCCAGCAGTTACAGACCGGGACACGTGAACACTGAAGCTTCCTTT.

This clonotype occurred many times. The V gene is TRBV7-9, the J gene TRBJ1-5; D is unresolved. Between the trimmed V and J ends, which lost 2 bases and 5 bases, there was a span of 7 bases. CDR1 is SEHNR, CDR2 FQNEAQ, per germline (reference sequence). CDR3 length: 13 amino acids. The CDR3 DNA sequence: TGTGCCAGCAGCTTAAACGGGGATCAGCCCCAGCATTTT. Translating gives CASSLNGDQPQHF. Variable domain in full (rest from reference TRBV7-9 and TRBJ1-5): DTGVSQNPRHKITKRGQNVTFRCDPISEHNRLYWYRQTLGQGPEFLTYFQNEAQLEKSRLLSDRFSAERPKGSFSTLEIQRTEQGDSAMYLCASSLNGDQPQHFGDGTRLSIL.

This chain links TRBV12-5 with TRBJ1-5, with a possible D match to TRBD1 (5 bases). V was cut by 0 bases and J by 0 bases, with 12 bases left in between. CDR1 LGHNT and CDR2 FRNRAP come from the germline V gene. The CDR3 totals 17 residues. CDR3 bases: TGTGCTAGTGGTTTGGTACTGGGGGGAAATAGCAATCAGCCCCAGCATTTT. Translated, it gives CASGLVLGGNSNQPQHF.

The gene calls are TRBV6-1 and TRBJ1-1, with 9 bases identical to TRBD1. V gave up 6 bases and J gave up 11 bases; unmatched junction bases: 10. The CDR3 is made up of 13 amino acids. Germline CDR1 reads MNHNS; CDR2 reads SASEGT. The CDR3 sequence: CASRTGGTSAAFF. Here the CDR3 DNA reads TGTGCCAGCAGGACAGGGGGTACCAGCGCTGCTTTCTTT.

This chain uses TRBV29-1 with TRBJ1-2; D is undetermined. Germline values: CDR1 SQVTM, CDR2 ANQGSEA. This CDR3 has 13 amino acids. Trimming removed 5 bases at V and 6 bases at J, with 16 bases between. CDR3 amino acids: CSVTGIRADGYTF. CDR3 nucleotide sequence: TGCAGCGTTACCGGGATTCGGGCGGATGGCTACACCTTC.

This chain links TRBV25-1 with TRBJ2-3; no clear D gene. This CDR3 contains 15 residues. CDR1 and CDR2 (germline): MGHDK, SYGVNS. The V gene lost 6 bases and the J gene lost 2 bases, with 15 bases spanning the gap. The CDR3 nucleotides are TGTGCCAGCAGCCCAACGAGGAGTCTCACAGATACGCAGTATTTT. Its protein product is CASSPTRSLTDTQYF.

The rearrangement uses TRBV12-3 or TRBV12-4 and TRBJ1-4, with D hard to call. The germline V and J ends were trimmed by 5 bases and 2 bases, with 15 bases remaining between them. The CDR3 is 16 residues long. For the CDR3, the DNA is TGTGCCAGCAGTCTCCGACCTACTAGCACTAATGAAAAACTGTTTTTT. Amino acids: CASSLRPTSTNEKLFF.

The chain links TRBV2 to TRBJ2-3, with 9 positions matching TRBD2. The CDR3 loop spans 13 amino acids. Germline V gene lookup returns CDR1 SNHLY and CDR2 FYNNEI. V gave up 8 bases and J gave up 1 base; unmatched junction bases: 1. CDR3 DNA: TGTGCCAGCGGCGGGAGGGGCACAGATACGCAGTATTTT. Translation gives CASGGRGTDTQYF.